This T cell receptor (beta chain) appears in the sequencing data of a study of PD-1 blockade in classical Hodgkin lymphoma. In the study overall: The nivolumab dose that patients received was 3 mg/kg, given intravenously every 2 weeks. Study-wide findings and caveats: Prior to therapy, complete responders displayed diversity much like that of newly diagnosed patients. Among the patients, those starting nivolumab under 1 year after ASCT were excluded.

The CDR3 is 12 amino acids. Germline V gene data show CDR1 as MNHEY and CDR2 as SMNVEV (reference sequence). V was cut by 5 bases and J by 2 bases, with 6 bases left in between. Following autologous stem cell transplantation, relapse occurred in every patient, and exposure to brentuximab vedotin varied. Complete response, partial response or progressive disease was recorded as best response. Sequencing used immunoSEQ multiplex PCR; TCRdb keeps in-frame clones, though not all of them. The table lists 20,000 to 25,000 clones, 68% of them singletons, with 5.8% in the top ten. This clone was found a few times. As yet, its antigen is unknown.

This receptor was obtained from a human donor with classical Hodgkin lymphoma. The chain recombines TRBV27 with TRBJ2-5, with D unresolved. Source: peripheral blood mononuclear cells (PBMCs), taken at baseline. This CDR3 is CASSLLQETQYF. CDR3 nucleotides: TGTGCCAGCAGTCTCCTTCAAGAGACCCAGTACTTC.